The 14 T cell receptor beta chains below all came from one sample that was sequenced in a study of T-cell memory formation after mild COVID-19. Each CDR3 protein is one row after TCRdb ran MiXCR on the 5' RACE reads. The sample has 15,000 or so distinct CDR3 sequences; 20% to 25% are singletons. The specimen was PBMCs or a T cell subset sorted from them (not recorded which). The receptor set was obtained from a man between 18 and 35 years old who had mild COVID-19 (a few samples of this study predate the infection). Cell type and time point are not known.

This clonotype was counted at least ten times. The chain is built from TRBV12-3 or TRBV12-4 and TRBJ1-1; perhaps TRBD1 as D (6 bases). The CDR3 runs 16 residues. V was clipped by 6 bases and J by 1 base, with 18 bases between them. The CDR3 region has the DNA TGTGCCAGCAGGGAAGGACAGCCGACAGGGAACACTGAAGCTTTCTTT. It encodes CASREGQPTGNTEAFF.

This clonotype was recorded many times. The chain carries TRBV7-8 and TRBJ2-5; 8 bases agree with TRBD2. Germline V lookup: CDR1 SGHVS, CDR2 FQNEAQ. V shed 7 bases, J shed 1 base, and the junction held 5 bases outside the gene matches. This CDR3 comprises 14 residues. This CDR3 reads CASTPAGGQETQYF. The CDR3 DNA is TGTGCCAGCACACCCGCGGGGGGCCAAGAGACCCAGTACTTC.

In this sample, this clonotype turned up many times. This rearrangement joins TRBV4-3 to TRBJ1-4, with 9 nucleotides matching TRBD1. CDR1 and CDR2 (germline): LGHNA, YSLEER. This CDR3 region has 17 residues. After removal of 6 bases from V and 8 bases from J, the junction contained 16 bases not matched to a gene. The CDR3 nucleotides are TGCGCCAGCAGAGAAAACAGGGGGCTTCCTGCCGGGGAAAAACTGTTTTTT. Protein product: CASRENRGLPAGEKLFF.

Note on this clonotype: This may be a read error: a much more frequent sequence differs by one nucleotide. The chain has TRBV25-1 and TRBJ2-1, with D possibly being TRBD1 (6 bases). The germline V gene encodes CDR1 MGHDK and CDR2 SYGVNS. V was cut by 1 base and J by 4 bases, with 14 bases left in between. This CDR3 spans 16 amino acids. The CDR3 reads CASSECAAQGYNEQFF. In DNA, the CDR3 is TGTGCCAGCAGTGAATGTGCCGCACAGGGTTACAATGAGCAGTTCTTC.

This clonotype showed up many times. V is TRBV12-3 or TRBV12-4 and J is TRBJ1-1; 7 bases are a match to TRBD1. The CDR3 loop spans 14 amino acids. The V and J ends lost 3 bases and 4 bases, in that order; junction bases with no gene match: 5. Written as DNA, the CDR3 is TGTGCCAGCAGTTTCTCCAGGGGGGTCACTGAAGCTTTCTTT. This encodes CASSFSRGVTEAFF.

The sample holds many counts of this clonotype. The chain couples TRBV7-3 to TRBJ2-2; possible D gene TRBD2, 6 bases. V lost 5 bases, J lost 8 bases, and 12 bases lay in between. The length of the CDR3 is 13 residues. The germline V gene has CDR1 SGHTA and CDR2 FQGTGA. DNA for the CDR3: TGTGCCAGCAGCCCCGGGGGAGGTGGGGAGCTGTTTTTT. Translation gives CASSPGGGGELFF.

This clonotype was observed many times. The CDR3 reads CASRKSGGKQETQYF. In DNA, the CDR3 is TGTGCCAGCAGAAAAAGCGGGGGGAAGCAAGAGACCCAGTACTTC. The gene calls are TRBV6-2 or TRBV6-3 and TRBJ2-5, with 9 bases identical to TRBD2. After removal of 6 bases from V and 2 bases from J, the junction contained 7 bases not matched to a gene. Germline V gene lookup returns CDR1 MNHEY and CDR2 SVGEGT. This CDR3 has 15 amino acids.

This clonotype is labeled as medium-sized. This chain connects TRBV5-1 to TRBJ2-1; D gene ambiguous. Per the germline V gene, CDR1 is SGHRS and CDR2 is YFSETQ. The CDR3 is made up of 13 amino acids. The V end was cut by 0 bases, the J end by 4 bases, with 5 bases between. CDR3 residues: CASSLEKYNEQFF. CDR3 DNA sequence: TGCGCCAGCAGCTTGGAGAAATACAATGAGCAGTTCTTC.

This clonotype was seen many times. The V call is TRBV29-1, the J call TRBJ2-1, with TRBD1 identical over 8 bases. Germline V gene sequence: CDR1 SQVTM, CDR2 ANQGSEA. V gave up 8 bases and J gave up 5 bases; unmatched junction bases: 2. The CDR3 is made up of 11 amino acids. CDR3 amino acids: CSTGQDNEQFF. The CDR3 coding sequence is TGCAGCACGGGACAGGACAATGAGCAGTTCTTC.

This clonotype appeared many times. This chain links TRBV6-6 with TRBJ2-7, with 8 bases that match TRBD1. Germline CDR1 is MNHNY and CDR2 is SVGAGI (reference sequence). There are 14 residues in the CDR3. V was pared by 5 bases and J by 3 bases, with 6 bases of the junction left unmatched. The CDR3 DNA reads as TGTGCCAGCAGTATCCAGGGGGCAGTCTACGAGCAGTACTTC. Encoded protein: CASSIQGAVYEQYF.

This chain connects TRBV6-6 to TRBJ2-1; TRBD2 aligns across 7 bases. CDR3 length: 15 residues. From germline, CDR1 is MNHNY and CDR2 SVGAGI (reference sequence). V dropped 2 bases and J dropped 2; count of bases not matched to a gene: 3. The DNA for the CDR3 is TGTGCCAGCAGTTACGGGGGGGAAACCTACAATGAGCAGTTCTTC. It yields the protein CASSYGGETYNEQFF.

Many counts were recorded for this clonotype. The chain uses TRBV20-1 and TRBJ2-7, with D perhaps TRBD1 or TRBD2 (5 bases each). Germline V gene sequence: CDR1 DFQATT, CDR2 SNEGSKA (reference sequence). The CDR3 covers 16 residues. Trimming removed 3 bases at V and 3 bases at J, with 21 bases between. CDR3 in amino acids: CSARTDGWDGFYEQYV. The CDR3 nucleotides read TGCAGTGCTAGGACGGACGGGTGGGACGGATTCTACGAGCAGTACGTC.

This clonotype was seen at least ten times. The rearrangement links TRBV20-1 to TRBJ1-2; D gene uncertain. V was clipped by 3 bases and J by 6 bases, with 17 bases between them. Germline CDR1 DFQATT, CDR2 SNEGSKA (reference sequence). This CDR3 has 14 amino acids. The DNA of the CDR3 is TGCAGTGCTAGGATTGCGGAAAGGATCGATGGCTACACCTTC. Translation: CSARIAERIDGYTF.

The V gene is TRBV4-2, the J gene TRBJ2-2; D may be TRBD1 or TRBD2 (5 bases each). Germline V gives CDR1 LGHNA, CDR2 YNFKEQ. CDR3 length equals 16 residues. Trimming left V 1 base short and J 7 bases short, with 16 bases between. The CDR3, as DNA: TGTGCCAGCAGCCAAGTGCTATCCGGGGCTCACGGGGAGCTGTTTTTT. Amino acids: CASSQVLSGAHGELFF.